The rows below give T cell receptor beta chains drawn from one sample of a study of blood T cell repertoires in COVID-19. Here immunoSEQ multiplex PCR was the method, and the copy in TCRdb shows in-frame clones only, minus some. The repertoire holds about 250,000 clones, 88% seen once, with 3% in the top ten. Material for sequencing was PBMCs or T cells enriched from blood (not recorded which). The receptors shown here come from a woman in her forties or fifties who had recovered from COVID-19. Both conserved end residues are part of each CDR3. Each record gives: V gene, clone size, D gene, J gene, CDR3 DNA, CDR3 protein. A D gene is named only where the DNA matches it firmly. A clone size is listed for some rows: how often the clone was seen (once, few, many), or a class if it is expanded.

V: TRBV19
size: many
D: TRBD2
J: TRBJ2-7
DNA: TGTGCCACCGGGACTAGCGGGAGGCGCGAGCAGTACTTC
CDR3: CATGTSGRREQYF

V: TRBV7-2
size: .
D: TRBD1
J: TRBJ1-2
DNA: TGTGCCAGCAGCCCGACGGGACAGCGTTATGGCTACACCTTC
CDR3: CASSPTGQRYGYTF

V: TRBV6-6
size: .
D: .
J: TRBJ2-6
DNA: TGTGCCAGCAGCCGCGGGACTTCCTCTGGGGCCAACGTCCTGACTTTC
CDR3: CASSRGTSSGANVLTF

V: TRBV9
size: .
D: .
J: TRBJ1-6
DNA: TGTGCCAGCAGCGTAGCAGGGTTTGACTCACCCCTCCACTTT
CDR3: CASSVAGFDSPLHF

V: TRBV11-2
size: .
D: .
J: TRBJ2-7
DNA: TGTGCCAGCAGCTTAGGTCAGGGGACCATCTCCTACGAGCAGTACTTC
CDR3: CASSLGQGTISYEQYF

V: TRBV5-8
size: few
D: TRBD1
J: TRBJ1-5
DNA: TGTGCCAGCAGCTTGGGAACAGGGGTTGGAGGCAATCAGCCCCAGCATTTT
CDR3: CASSLGTGVGGNQPQHF

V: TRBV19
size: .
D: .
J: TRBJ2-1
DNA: TGTGCCAGTAGTATACAGGGGAGCTCCTACAATGAGCAGTTCTTC
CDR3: CASSIQGSSYNEQFF

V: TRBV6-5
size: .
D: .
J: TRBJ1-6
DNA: TGTGCCAGCAGTTACTCACAGCAGTCCTATAATTCACCCCTCCACTTT
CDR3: CASSYSQQSYNSPLHF

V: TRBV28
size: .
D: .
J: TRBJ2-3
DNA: TGTGCCAGCAGGAGAGGAGCAGATACGCAGTATTTT
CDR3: CASRRGADTQYF

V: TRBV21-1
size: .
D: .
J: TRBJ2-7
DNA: TGTGCCAGCAGGGGAGAGCGGAGGCACTACGAGCAGTACTTC
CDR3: CASRGERRHYEQYF

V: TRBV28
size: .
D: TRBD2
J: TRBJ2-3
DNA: TGTGCCAGCAGTCAATCGGCGGGAGGTCGCGCAGATACGCAGTATTTT
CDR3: CASSQSAGGRADTQYF

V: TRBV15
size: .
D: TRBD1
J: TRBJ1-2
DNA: TGTGCCACCAGCAGAGCCACAGGGGTCGCAGGCTACACCTTC
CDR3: CATSRATGVAGYTF

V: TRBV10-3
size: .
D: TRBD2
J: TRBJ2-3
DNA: TGTGCCATCAGGCCAAAGCCGGGAGGGCCAGAAACAGATACGCAGTATTTT
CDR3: CAIRPKPGGPETDTQYF

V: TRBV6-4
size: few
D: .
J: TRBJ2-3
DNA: TGTGCCAGCAGTGACTCGTGGGAGGGCACAGATACGCAGTATTTT
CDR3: CASSDSWEGTDTQYF

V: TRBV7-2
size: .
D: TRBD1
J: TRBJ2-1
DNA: TGTGCCAGCAGCTTATCATACAGGGGGCTCGGTTGGGGCAATGAGCAGTTCTTC
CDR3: CASSLSYRGLGWGNEQFF

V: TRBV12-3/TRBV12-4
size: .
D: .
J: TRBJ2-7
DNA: TGTGCCAGCGGGGAGCTCCCCTACGAGCAGTACTTC
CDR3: CASGELPYEQYF

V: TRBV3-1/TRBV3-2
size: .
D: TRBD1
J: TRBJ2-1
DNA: TGTGCCAGCAGCCACACAGGGGGACACGGGAATGAGCAGTTCTTC
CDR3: CASSHTGGHGNEQFF

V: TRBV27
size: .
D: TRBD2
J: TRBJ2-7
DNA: TGTGCCAGCAGTTTGGTGTCTAGCGGGAGGGCCCCCTACGAGCAGTACTTC
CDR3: CASSLVSSGRAPYEQYF

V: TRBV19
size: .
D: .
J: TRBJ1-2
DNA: TGTGCCAGTAGCGGACTATTTTGGGGTGCTGACTATGGCTACACCTTC
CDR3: CASSGLFWGADYGYTF

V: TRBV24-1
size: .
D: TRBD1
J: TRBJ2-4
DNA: TGTGCCACCAGTGATTTTCGACAGGGTCCCCCTGGATTC
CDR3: CATSDFRQGPPGF

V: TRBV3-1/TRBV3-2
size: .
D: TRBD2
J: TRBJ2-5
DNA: TGTGCCAGCAGCCAAGGTTTAGGGACTAGCGGGAGGAGGGGGGAGACCCAGTACTTC
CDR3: CASSQGLGTSGRRGETQYF

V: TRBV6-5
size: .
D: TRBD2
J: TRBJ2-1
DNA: TGTGCCAGCAGTCTCCGGGACTATCGTTACAATGAGCAGTTCTTC
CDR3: CASSLRDYRYNEQFF

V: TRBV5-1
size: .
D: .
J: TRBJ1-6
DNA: TGCGCCAGCAGCTTGGGCGACTTTATTTATGATTCACCCCTCCACTTT
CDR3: CASSLGDFIYDSPLHF

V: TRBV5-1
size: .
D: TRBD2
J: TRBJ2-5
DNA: TGCGCCAGCGGACCAGCGGGAGGAAGGGAGACCCAGTACTTC
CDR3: CASGPAGGRETQYF

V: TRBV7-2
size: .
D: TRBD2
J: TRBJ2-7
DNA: TGTGCCAGCAGCTGGGTACGGGGCGGGGGATCCTACGAGCAGTACTTC
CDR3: CASSWVRGGGSYEQYF

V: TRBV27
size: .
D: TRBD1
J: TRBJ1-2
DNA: TGTGCCAGCACCCGGGACAGGGTCGATAAAAATGGCTACACCTTC
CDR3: CASTRDRVDKNGYTF

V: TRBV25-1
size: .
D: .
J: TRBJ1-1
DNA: TGTGCCAGCAGTGACCGGGGGACTGAAGCTTTCTTT
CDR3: CASSDRGTEAFF

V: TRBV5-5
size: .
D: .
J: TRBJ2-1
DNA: TGTGCCAGCAGCTTGGGAGTAGTGGGCGATGAGCAGTTCTTC
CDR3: CASSLGVVGDEQFF

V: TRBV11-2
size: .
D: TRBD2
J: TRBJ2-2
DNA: TGTGCCAGCAGCTTAGATCTAGGTAGCGGGAGTCCCGGGGAGCTGTTTTTT
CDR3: CASSLDLGSGSPGELFF

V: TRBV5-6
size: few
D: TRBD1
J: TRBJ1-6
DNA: TGTGCCAGCAGCGAAATGGGACAGAACATTAATTCACCCCTCCACTTT
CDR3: CASSEMGQNINSPLHF

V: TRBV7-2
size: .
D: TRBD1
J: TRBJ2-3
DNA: TGTGCCAGCAGCTCCCGCCTCCAGGGGGTTTCGGCGCAGTATTTT
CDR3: CASSSRLQGVSAQYF

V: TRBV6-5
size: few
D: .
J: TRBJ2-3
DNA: TGTGCCAGCAGTTCCACTGGGGGCATATATACGCAGTATTTT
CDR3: CASSSTGGIYTQYF

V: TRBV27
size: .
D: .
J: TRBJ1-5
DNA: TGTGCCAGCAGTAGCCCGAGCAGGGCCAATCAGCCCCAGCATTTT
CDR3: CASSSPSRANQPQHF

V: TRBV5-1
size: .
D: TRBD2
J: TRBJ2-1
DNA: TGCGCCAGCAGCCGGACTAGCGGGAGTAGTTACAATGAGCAGTTCTTC
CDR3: CASSRTSGSSYNEQFF

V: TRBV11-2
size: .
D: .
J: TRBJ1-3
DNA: TGTGCCAGCAGCTTAACATCAGGGGCTGGAAACACCATATATTTT
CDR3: CASSLTSGAGNTIYF

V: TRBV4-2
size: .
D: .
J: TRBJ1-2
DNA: TGTGCCAGCAGCCCTGACAGGACCGTGGGCTATGGCTACACCTTC
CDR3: CASSPDRTVGYGYTF

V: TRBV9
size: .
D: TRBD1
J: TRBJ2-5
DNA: TGTGCCAGCAGCCCACGCCACAAGACAGGGGGAGAGACCCAGTACTTC
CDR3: CASSPRHKTGGETQYF

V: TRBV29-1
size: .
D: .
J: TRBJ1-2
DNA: TGCAGCGTTGAAGGGGAGTCTAACTATGGCTACACCTTC
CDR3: CSVEGESNYGYTF